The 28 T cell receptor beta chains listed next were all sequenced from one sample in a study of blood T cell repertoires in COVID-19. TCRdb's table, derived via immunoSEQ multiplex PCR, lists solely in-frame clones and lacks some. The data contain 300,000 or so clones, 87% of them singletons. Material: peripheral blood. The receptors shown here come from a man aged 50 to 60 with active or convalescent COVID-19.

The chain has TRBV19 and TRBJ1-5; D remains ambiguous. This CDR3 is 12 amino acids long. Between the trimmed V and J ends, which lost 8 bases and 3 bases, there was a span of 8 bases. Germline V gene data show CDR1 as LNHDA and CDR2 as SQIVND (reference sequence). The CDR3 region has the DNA TGTGCCAGTCGGGGTACCAATCAGCCCCAGCATTTT. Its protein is CASRGTNQPQHF.

CDR3 loop: CASLRGPGYGYTF. The CDR3, as DNA: TGTGCCAGCCTCAGGGGCCCTGGGTATGGCTACACCTTC. This sequence joins TRBV6-5 and TRBJ1-2, with a possible D match to TRBD1 (6 bases). V lost 8 bases, J lost 5 bases, and 15 bases lay in between. The CDR3 is 13 residues long. CDR1 is MNHEY and CDR2 is SVGAGI in the germline V gene.

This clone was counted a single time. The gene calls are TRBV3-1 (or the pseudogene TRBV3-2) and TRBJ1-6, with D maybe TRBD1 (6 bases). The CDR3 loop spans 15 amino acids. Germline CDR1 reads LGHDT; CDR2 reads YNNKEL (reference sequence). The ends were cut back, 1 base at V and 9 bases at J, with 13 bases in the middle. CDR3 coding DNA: TGTGCCAGCAGCCAAGTTTACAGGGTAGGTTCACCCCTCCACTTT. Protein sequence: CASSQVYRVGSPLHF.

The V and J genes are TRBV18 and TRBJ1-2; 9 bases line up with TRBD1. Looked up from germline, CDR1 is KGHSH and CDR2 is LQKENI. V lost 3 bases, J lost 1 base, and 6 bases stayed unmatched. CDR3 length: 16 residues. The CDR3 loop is CASSPGTGGDNYGYTF. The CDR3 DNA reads TGTGCCAGCTCACCGGGAACAGGGGGCGATAACTATGGCTACACCTTC.

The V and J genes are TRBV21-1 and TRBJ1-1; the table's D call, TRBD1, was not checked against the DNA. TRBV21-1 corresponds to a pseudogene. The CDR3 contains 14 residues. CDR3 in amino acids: CASPTRRTDLKAFF. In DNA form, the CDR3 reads TGTGCCAGCCCCACCCGCAGGACAGATTTGAAAGCTTTCTTT.

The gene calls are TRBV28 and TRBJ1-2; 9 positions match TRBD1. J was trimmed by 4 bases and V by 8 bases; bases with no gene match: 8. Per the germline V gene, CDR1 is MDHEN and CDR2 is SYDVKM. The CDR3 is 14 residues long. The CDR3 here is CASGSQTGGYGYTF. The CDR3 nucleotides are TGTGCCAGCGGGAGCCAGACAGGGGGCTATGGCTACACCTTC.

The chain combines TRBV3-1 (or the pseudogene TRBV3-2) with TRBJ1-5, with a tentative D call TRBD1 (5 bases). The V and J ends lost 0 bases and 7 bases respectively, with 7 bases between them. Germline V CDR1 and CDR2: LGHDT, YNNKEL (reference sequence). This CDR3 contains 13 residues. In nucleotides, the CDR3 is TGTGCCAGCAGCCAAGATCGGGGGCAGCCCCAGCATTTT. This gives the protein CASSQDRGQPQHF.

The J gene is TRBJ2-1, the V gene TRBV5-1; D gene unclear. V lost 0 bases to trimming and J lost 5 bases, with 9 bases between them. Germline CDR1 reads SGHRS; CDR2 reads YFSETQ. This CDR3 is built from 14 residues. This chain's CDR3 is CASSLGAQNNEQFF. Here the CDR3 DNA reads TGCGCCAGCAGCTTGGGGGCCCAAAACAATGAGCAGTTCTTC.

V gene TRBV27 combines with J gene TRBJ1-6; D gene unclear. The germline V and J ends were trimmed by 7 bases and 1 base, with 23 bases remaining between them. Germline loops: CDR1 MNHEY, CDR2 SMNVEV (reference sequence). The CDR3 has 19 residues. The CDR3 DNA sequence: TGTGCCAGCACCACCCCCACCCGTGTGCTACGGTCCTATAATTCACCCCTCCACTTT. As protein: CASTTPTRVLRSYNSPLHF.

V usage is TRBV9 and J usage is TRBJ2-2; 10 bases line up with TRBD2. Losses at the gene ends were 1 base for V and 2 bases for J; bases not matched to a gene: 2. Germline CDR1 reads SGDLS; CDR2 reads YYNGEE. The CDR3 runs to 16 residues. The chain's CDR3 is CASSVLAGVNTGELFF. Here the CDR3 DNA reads TGTGCCAGCAGCGTACTAGCGGGGGTAAACACCGGGGAGCTGTTTTTT.

For the CDR3, the DNA is TGCGCCAGCAGCTTGGTGACAGGAACAAGCTCCTATAATTCACCCCTCCACTTT. Translation gives CASSLVTGTSSYNSPLHF. The chain employs TRBV5-1 and TRBJ1-6; TRBD1 might be the D (6 bases). Germline V gives CDR1 SGHRS, CDR2 YFSETQ. This CDR3 is built from 18 residues. V lost 0 bases and J lost 0, with 13 bases in between.

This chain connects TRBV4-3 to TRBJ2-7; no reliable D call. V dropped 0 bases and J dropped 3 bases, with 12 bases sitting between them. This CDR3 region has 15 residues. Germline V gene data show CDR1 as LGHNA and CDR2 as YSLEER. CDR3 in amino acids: CASSQERHPGYEQYF. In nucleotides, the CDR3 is TGCGCCAGCAGCCAAGAGCGACACCCTGGCTACGAGCAGTACTTC.

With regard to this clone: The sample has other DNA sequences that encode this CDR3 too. CDR3 amino acids: CASSVDSNYGYTF. The CDR3 DNA reads as TGTGCCAGCAGCGTTGACAGCAACTATGGCTACACCTTC. This chain links TRBV9 with TRBJ1-2; D may be TRBD1 (5 bases). The V end lost 2 bases, the J end lost 2 bases, and 7 bases lay between the germline ends. Germline CDR1 SGDLS, CDR2 YYNGEE. This CDR3 spans 13 amino acids.

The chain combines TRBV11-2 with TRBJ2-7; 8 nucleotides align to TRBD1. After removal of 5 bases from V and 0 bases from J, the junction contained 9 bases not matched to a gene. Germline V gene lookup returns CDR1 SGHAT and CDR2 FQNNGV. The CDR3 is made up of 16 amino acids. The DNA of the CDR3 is TGTGCCAGCAGCATAAGACAGGGGCAGGACTCCTACGAGCAGTACTTC. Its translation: CASSIRQGQDSYEQYF.

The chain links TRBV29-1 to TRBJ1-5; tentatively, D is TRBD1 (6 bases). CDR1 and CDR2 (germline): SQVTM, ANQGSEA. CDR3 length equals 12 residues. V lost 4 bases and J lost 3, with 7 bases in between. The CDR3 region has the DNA TGCAGCGTTGGACAGGCCAATCAGCCCCAGCATTTT. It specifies CSVGQANQPQHF.

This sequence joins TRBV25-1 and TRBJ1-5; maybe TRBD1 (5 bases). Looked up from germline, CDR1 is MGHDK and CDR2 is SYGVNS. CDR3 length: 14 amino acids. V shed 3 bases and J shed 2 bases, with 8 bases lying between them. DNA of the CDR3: TGTGCCAGCAGTGAGCAGGGTGGCAATCAGCCCCAGCATTTT. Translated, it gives CASSEQGGNQPQHF.

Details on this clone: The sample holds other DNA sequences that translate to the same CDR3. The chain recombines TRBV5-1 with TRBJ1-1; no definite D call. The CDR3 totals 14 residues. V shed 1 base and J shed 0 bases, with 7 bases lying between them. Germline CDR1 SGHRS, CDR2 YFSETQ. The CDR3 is CASSLSGMNTEAFF. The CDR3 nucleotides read TGCGCCAGCAGCTTGTCAGGAATGAACACTGAAGCTTTCTTT.

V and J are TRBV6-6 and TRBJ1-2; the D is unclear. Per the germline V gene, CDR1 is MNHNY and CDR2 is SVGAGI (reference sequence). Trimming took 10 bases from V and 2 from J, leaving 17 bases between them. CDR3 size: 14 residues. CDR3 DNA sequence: TGTGCCACAACCCGAGGGCGTCCGAACTATGGCTACACCTTC. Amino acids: CATTRGRPNYGYTF.

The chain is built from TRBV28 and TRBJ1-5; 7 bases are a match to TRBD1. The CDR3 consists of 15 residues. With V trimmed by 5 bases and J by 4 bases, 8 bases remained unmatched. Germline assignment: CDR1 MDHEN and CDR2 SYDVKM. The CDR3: CASSNPGTANQPQHF. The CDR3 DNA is TGTGCCAGCAGTAACCCCGGGACAGCAAATCAGCCCCAGCATTTT.

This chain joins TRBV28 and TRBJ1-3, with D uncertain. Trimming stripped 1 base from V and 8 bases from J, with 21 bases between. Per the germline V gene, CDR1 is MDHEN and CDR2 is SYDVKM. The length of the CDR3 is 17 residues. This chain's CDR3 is CASSLFEGGNGNYTIYF. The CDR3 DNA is TGTGCCAGCAGTTTATTTGAGGGTGGGAATGGCAATTACACCATATATTTT. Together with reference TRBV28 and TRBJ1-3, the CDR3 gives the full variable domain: DVKVTQSSRYLVKRTGEKVFLECVQDMDHENMFWYRQDPGLGLRLIYFSYDVKMKEKGDIPEGYSVSREKKERFSLILESASTNQTSMYLCASSLFEGGNGNYTIYFGEGSWLTVV.

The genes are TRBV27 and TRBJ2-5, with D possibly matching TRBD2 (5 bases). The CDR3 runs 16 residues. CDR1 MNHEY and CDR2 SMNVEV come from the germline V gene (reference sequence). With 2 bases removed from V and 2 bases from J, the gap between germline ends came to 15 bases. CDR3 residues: CASSLRVGVRQETQYF. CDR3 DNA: TGTGCCAGCAGTTTAAGGGTCGGGGTACGTCAAGAGACCCAGTACTTC.

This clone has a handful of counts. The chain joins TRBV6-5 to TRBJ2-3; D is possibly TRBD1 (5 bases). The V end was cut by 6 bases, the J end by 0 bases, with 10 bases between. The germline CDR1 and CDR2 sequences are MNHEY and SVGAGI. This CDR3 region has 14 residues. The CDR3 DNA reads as TGTGCCAGCAGCAGGGCCTCTAGCACAGATACGCAGTATTTT. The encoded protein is CASSRASSTDTQYF.

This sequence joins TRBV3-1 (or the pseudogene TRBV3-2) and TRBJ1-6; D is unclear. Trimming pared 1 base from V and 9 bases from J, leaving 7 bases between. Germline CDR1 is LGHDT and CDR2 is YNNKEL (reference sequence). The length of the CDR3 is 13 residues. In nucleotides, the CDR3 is TGTGCCAGCAGCCAAGTCCCAGGTTCACCCCTCCACTTT. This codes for CASSQVPGSPLHF.

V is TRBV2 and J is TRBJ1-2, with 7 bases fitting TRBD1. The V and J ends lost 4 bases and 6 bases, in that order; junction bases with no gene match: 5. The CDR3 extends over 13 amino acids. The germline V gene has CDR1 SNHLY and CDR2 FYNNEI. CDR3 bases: TGTGCCAGCAGTGGAGGGACAGCCCATGGCTACACCTTC. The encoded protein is CASSGGTAHGYTF.

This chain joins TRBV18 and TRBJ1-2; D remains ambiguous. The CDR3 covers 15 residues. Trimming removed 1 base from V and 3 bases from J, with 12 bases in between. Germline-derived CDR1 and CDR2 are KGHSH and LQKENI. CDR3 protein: CASSPRGGWDYGYTF. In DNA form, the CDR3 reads TGTGCCAGCTCACCACGTGGAGGGTGGGACTATGGCTACACCTTC. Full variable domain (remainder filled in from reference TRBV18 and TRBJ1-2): NAGVMQNPRHLVRRRGQEARLRCSPMKGHSHVYWYRQLPEEGLKFMVYLQKENIIDESGMPKERFSAEFPKEGPSILRIQQVVRGDSAAYFCASSPRGGWDYGYTFGSGTRLTVV.

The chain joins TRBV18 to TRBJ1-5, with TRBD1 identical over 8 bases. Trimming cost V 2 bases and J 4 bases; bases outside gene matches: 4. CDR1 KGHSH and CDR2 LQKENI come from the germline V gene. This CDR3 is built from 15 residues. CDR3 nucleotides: TGTGCCAGCTCACCAAGCGGGACAGGTAATCAGCCCCAGCATTTT. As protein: CASSPSGTGNQPQHF.

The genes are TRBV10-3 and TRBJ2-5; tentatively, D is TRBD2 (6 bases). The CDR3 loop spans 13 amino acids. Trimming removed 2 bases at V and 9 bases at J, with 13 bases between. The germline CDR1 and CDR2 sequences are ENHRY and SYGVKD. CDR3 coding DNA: TGTGCCATCAGTGAGATAGGCGGGGAGGCCCAGTACTTC. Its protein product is CAISEIGGEAQYF.

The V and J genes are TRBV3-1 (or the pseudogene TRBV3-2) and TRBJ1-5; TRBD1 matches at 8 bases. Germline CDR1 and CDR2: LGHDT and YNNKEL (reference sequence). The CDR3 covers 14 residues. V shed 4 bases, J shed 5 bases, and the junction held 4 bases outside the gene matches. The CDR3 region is CASSLGTGYQPQHF. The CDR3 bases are TGTGCCAGCAGCCTAGGGACAGGTTATCAGCCCCAGCATTTT.